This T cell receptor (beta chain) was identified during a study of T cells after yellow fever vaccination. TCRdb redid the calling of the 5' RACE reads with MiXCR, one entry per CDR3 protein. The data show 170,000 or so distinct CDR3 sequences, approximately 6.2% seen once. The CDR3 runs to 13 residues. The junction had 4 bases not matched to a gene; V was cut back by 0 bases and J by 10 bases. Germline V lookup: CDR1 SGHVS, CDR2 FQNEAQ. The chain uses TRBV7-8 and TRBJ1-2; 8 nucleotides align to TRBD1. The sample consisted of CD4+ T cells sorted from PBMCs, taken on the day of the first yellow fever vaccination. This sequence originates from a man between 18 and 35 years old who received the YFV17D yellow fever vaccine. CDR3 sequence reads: CASSLADRAAYTF. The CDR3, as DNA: TGTGCCAGCAGCTTAGCGGACAGGGCCGCCTACACCTTC.